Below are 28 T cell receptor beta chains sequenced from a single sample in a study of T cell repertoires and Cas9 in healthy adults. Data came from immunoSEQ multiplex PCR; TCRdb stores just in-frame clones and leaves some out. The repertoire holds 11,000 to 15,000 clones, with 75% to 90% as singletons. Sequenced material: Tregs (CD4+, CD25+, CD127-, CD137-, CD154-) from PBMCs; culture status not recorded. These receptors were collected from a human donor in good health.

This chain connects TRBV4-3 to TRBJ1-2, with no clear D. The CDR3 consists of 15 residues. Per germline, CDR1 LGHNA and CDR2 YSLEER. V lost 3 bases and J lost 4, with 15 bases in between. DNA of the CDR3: TGCGCCAGCAGCCAGAGACGAGGGTTTGGCTATGGCTACACCTTC. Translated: CASSQRRGFGYGYTF.

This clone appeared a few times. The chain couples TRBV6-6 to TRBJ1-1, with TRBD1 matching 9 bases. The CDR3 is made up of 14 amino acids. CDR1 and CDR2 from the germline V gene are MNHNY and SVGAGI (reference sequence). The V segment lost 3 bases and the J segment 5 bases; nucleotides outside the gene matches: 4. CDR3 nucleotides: TGTGCCAGCAGTTATGGGACAGGGCGGACTGAAGCTTTCTTT. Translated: CASSYGTGRTEAFF.

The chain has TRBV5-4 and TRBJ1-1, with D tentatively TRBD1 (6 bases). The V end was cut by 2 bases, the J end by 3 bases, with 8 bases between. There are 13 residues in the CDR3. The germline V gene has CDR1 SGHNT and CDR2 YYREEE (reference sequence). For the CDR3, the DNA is TGTGCCAGCAGCTTTCCAGGGGACACTGAAGCTTTCTTT. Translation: CASSFPGDTEAFF.

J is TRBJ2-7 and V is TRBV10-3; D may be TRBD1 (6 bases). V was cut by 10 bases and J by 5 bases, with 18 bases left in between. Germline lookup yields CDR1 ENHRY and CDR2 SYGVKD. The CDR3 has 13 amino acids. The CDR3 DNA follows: TGTGCCACCCAACCTTCAGGGGACCACGAGCAGTACGTC. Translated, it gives CATQPSGDHEQYV.

CDR3 protein: CASSYDGYTF. The CDR3 DNA is TGTGCCAGCAGTTACGATGGCTACACCTTC. The chain combines TRBV6-5 with TRBJ1-2; no clear D gene. CDR3 length equals 10 residues. Germline-derived CDR1 and CDR2 are MNHEY and SVGAGI. V lost 2 bases, J lost 6 bases, and 1 base lay in between.

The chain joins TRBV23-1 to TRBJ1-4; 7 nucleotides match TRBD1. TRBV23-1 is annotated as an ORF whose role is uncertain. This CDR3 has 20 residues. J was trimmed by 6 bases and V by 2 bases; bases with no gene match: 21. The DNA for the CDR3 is TGCGCCAGCAGTCAACCGATCCCCTGGACAGGAATGAGTTGGGATGAAAAACTGTTTTTT. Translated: CASSQPIPWTGMSWDEKLFF.

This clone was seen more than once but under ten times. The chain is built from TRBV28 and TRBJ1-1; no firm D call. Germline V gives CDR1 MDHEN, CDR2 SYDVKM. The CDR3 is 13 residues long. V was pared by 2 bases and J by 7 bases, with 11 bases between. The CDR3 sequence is CASSLTRRSEAFF. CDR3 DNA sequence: TGTGCCAGCAGTTTAACGAGGAGGAGTGAAGCTTTCTTT.

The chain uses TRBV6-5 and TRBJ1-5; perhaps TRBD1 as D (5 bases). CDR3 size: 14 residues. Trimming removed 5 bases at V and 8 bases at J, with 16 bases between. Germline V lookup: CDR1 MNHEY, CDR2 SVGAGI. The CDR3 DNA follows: TGTGCCAGCAGTCCGGGACCCCTGAGAAAGCCCCAGCATTTT. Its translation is CASSPGPLRKPQHF.

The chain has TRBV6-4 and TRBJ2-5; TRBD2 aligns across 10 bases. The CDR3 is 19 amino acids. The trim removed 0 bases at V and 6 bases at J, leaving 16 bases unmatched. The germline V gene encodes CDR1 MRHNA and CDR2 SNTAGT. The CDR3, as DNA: TGTGCCAGCAGTGACTCTCCCCCACCTAGCGGGGGTGTCGGAAAGACCCAGTACTTC. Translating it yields CASSDSPPPSGGVGKTQYF.

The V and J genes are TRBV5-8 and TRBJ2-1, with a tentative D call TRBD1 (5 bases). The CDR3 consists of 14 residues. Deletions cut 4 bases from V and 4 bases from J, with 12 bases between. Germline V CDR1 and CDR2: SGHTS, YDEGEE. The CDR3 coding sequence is TGTGCCAGCAGCGCGCCAGGGTTTTACAATGAGCAGTTCTTC. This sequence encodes CASSAPGFYNEQFF.

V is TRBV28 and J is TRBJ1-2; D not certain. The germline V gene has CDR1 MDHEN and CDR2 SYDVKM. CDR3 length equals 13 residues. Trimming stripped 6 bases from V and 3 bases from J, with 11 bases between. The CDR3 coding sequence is TGTGCCAGCAGACCACGAGTATACTATGGCTACACCTTC. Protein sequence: CASRPRVYYGYTF.

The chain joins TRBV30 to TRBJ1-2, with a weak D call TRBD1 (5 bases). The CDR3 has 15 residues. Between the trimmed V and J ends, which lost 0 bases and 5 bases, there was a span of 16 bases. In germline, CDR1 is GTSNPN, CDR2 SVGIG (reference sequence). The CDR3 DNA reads TGTGCCTGGAGTGTACATCAGGGCGGGCTTTATGGCTACACCTTC. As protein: CAWSVHQGGLYGYTF.

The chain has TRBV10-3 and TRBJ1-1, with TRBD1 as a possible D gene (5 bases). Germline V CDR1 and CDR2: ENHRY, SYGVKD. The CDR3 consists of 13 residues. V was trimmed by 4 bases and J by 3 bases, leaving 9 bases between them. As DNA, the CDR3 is TGTGCCATCAGTGTCAGGGAACACACTGAAGCTTTCTTT. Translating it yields CAISVREHTEAFF.

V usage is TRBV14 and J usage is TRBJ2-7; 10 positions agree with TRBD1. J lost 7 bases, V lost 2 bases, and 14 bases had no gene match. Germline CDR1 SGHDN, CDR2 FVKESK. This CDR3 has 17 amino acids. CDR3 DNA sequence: TGTGCCAGCAGCCAATCCCTACGGACAGGGGGTTGGAGGGAGCAGTACTTC. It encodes CASSQSLRTGGWREQYF.

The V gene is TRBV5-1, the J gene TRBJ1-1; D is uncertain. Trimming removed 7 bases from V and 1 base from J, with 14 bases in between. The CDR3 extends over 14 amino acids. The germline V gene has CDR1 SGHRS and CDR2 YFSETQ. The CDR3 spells CASPSFLENTEAFF. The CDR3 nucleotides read TGCGCCAGCCCGTCTTTTCTGGAGAACACTGAAGCTTTCTTT.

The CDR3 reads CASSPLEPILYTQYF. CDR3 coding DNA: TGTGCCAGCTCACCCCTTGAGCCGATTCTCTATACGCAGTATTTT. V usage is TRBV18 and J usage is TRBJ2-3; D not resolved. This CDR3 contains 15 residues. CDR1 KGHSH and CDR2 LQKENI come from the germline V gene. Trimming took off 3 bases at V and 7 bases at J, with 17 bases between the two ends. Using reference TRBV18 and TRBJ2-3 for the parts outside the CDR3, the full variable domain is NAGVMQNPRHLVRRRGQEARLRCSPMKGHSHVYWYRQLPEEGLKFMVYLQKENIIDESGMPKERFSAEFPKEGPSILRIQQVVRGDSAAYFCASSPLEPILYTQYFGPGTRLTVL.

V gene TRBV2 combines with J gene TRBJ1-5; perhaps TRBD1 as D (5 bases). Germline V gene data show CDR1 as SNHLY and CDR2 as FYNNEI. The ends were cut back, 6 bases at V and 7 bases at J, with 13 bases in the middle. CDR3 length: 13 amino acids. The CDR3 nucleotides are TGTGCCAGCAGGGGGGGGAGGGAGCAGCCCCAGCATTTT. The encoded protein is CASRGGREQPQHF.

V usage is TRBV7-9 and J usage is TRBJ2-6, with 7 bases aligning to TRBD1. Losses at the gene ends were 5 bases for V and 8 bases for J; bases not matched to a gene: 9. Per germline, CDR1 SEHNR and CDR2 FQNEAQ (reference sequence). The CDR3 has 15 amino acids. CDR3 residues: CASSPPGQRSNVLTF. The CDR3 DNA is TGTGCCAGCAGCCCTCCGGGACAGAGATCCAACGTCCTGACTTTC.

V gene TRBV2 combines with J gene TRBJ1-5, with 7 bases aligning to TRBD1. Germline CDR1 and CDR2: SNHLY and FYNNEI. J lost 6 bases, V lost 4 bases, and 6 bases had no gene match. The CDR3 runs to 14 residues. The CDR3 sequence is CASSAQGSFQPQHF. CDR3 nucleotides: TGTGCCAGCAGTGCACAGGGGAGTTTTCAGCCCCAGCATTTT.

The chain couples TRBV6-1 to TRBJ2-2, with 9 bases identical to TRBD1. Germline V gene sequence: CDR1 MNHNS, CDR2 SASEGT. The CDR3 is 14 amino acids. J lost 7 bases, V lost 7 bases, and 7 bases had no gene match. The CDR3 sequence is CASTRDRVDGELFF. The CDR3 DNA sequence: TGTGCCAGCACCCGGGACAGGGTTGACGGGGAGCTGTTTTTT.

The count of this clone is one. CDR3 amino acids: CASSKGRREKLFF. The DNA of the CDR3 is TGTGCCAGCAGCAAGGGGAGGAGGGAAAAACTGTTTTTT. This chain connects TRBV6-5 to TRBJ1-4; perhaps TRBD1 as D (5 bases). This CDR3 has 13 amino acids. Germline CDR1 MNHEY, CDR2 SVGAGI. V was trimmed by 6 bases and J by 8 bases, leaving 13 bases between them.

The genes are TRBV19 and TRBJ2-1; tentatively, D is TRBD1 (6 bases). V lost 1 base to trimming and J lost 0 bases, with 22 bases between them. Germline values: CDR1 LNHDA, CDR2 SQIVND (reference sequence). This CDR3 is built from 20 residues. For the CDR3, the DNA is TGTGCCAGTAGTATAGTTAGGACAGATTGGACCATAAGCTCCTACAATGAGCAGTTCTTC. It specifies CASSIVRTDWTISSYNEQFF.

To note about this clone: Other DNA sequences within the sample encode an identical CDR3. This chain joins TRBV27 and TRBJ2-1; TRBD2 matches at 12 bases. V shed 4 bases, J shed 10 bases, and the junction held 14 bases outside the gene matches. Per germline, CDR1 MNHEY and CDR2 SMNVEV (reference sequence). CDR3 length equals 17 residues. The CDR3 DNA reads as TGTGCCAGCAGTTCCCCATTTCGGCTAGCGGGGGGGGAGGAGCAGTTCTTC. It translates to CASSSPFRLAGGEEQFF.

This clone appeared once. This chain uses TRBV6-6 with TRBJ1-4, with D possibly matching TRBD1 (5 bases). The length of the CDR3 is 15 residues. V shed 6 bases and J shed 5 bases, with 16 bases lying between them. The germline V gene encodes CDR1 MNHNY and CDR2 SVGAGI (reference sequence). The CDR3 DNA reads TGTGCCAGCAGCAACACCCGGGACGCCAATGAAAAACTGTTTTTT. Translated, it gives CASSNTRDANEKLFF.

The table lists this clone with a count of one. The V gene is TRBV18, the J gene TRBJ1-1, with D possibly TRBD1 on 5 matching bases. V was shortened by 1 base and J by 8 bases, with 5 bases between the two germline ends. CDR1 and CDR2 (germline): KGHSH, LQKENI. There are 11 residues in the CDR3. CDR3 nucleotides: TGTGCCAGCTCACCACAGGGGGAAGCTTTCTTT. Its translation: CASSPQGEAFF.

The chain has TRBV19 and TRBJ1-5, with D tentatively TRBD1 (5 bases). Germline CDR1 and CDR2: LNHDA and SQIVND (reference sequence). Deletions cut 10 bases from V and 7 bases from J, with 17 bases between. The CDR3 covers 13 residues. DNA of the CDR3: TGTGCCACTACCCGCGGGGGAGGCCAGCCCCAGCATTTT. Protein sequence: CATTRGGGQPQHF.

The CDR3: CASSIAYGTGRSPLHF. The CDR3 DNA reads as TGTGCCAGTAGTATAGCCTACGGGACAGGCCGTTCACCCCTCCACTTT. This chain connects TRBV19 to TRBJ1-6; 8 bases match TRBD1. With V trimmed by 1 base and J by 9 bases, 8 bases remained unmatched. The CDR3 contains 16 residues. The germline V gene has CDR1 LNHDA and CDR2 SQIVND (reference sequence).

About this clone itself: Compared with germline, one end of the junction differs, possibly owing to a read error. CDR3 sequence: CASSERRSSYKQYF. CDR3 nucleotides: TGTGCCAGCAGTGAACGGCGGAGCTCCTACAAGCAGTACTTC. The V and J genes are TRBV2 and TRBJ2-7, with D hard to call. Per the germline V gene, CDR1 is SNHLY and CDR2 is FYNNEI. The CDR3 sequence is 14 residues long.